This is a list of T cell receptor beta chains from one sample in a study of OX40 agonist ivuxolimab in advanced cancers. The data were produced by immunoSEQ multiplex PCR, yet TCRdb's version contains in-frame clones alone and is incomplete. The sample gives approximately 68,000 clones, about four fifths of which show up once; 2.1% is in the top ten. The source was CD4+ or CD8+ T cells sorted from blood, collected in a trial of the OX40 agonist ivuxolimab. The receptors come from an adult with an advanced solid tumor such as melanoma, head and neck, liver or kidney cancer. Each CDR3 is given with its conserved first and last residue. The D gene is left open where the match is weak. Not all rows give a size; the values are once, few, many and, for expanded clones, a class.

CDR3 protein,CDR3 DNA,J gene,clone size,D gene,CDR3 length,V gene
CASTTFTAYEQYF,TGTGCCAGCACAACCTTCACTGCCTACGAGCAGTACTTC,TRBJ2-7,.,.,13,TRBV6-1
CASSLSRVGQPQHF,TGTGCCAGCAGTTTATCCCGGGTCGGTCAGCCCCAGCATTTT,TRBJ1-5,.,.,14,TRBV27
CASSLRGISTDTQYF,TGTGCCAGCAGCTTAAGAGGAATCAGCACAGATACGCAGTATTTT,TRBJ2-3,.,.,15,TRBV7-3
CASSEVAGGGTQYF,TGTGCCAGCAGTGAAGTAGCGGGAGGCGGTACGCAGTATTTT,TRBJ2-3,.,TRBD2,14,TRBV6-4
CASSQESGRFSEQFF,TGTGCCAGCAGCCAGGAGAGCGGGAGGTTCAGTGAGCAGTTCTTC,TRBJ2-1,once,TRBD2,15,TRBV14
CASSFLGLAGAEGEQYF,TGCGCCAGCAGCTTTCTGGGACTAGCGGGTGCAGAGGGGGAGCAGTACTTC,TRBJ2-7,.,TRBD2,17,TRBV5-1
CASSSPATGPRDYEQYF,TGTGCCAGCAGCTCTCCGGCAACAGGACCTCGGGACTACGAGCAGTACTTC,TRBJ2-7,.,.,17,TRBV7-9
CASSLTVNTEAFF,TGTGCCAGCAGCTTGACGGTGAACACTGAAGCTTTCTTT,TRBJ1-1,once,.,13,TRBV7-2
CAISELGQADTQYF,TGTGCCATCAGTGAGCTAGGACAGGCAGATACGCAGTATTTT,TRBJ2-3,.,TRBD1,14,TRBV10-3
CASSLLAGGRPYEQYF,TGTGCCAGCAGCCTTTTAGCAGGGGGGCGCCCCTACGAGCAGTACTTC,TRBJ2-7,.,.,16,TRBV7-2
CASSVGEVVRNQPQHF,TGTGCCAGCTCCGTAGGGGAGGTTGTAAGGAATCAGCCCCAGCATTTT,TRBJ1-5,.,.,16,TRBV5-5
CASSLGPRNTEAFF,TGTGCCAGCAGCTTAGGCCCGAGGAACACTGAAGCTTTCTTT,TRBJ1-1,.,.,14,TRBV7-3
CASSQRLAYNQPQHF,TGTGCCAGCAGCCAAAGATTGGCCTACAATCAGCCCCAGCATTTT,TRBJ1-5,.,.,15,TRBV4-2
CASSELAGGNEQFF,TGTGCCAGTAGTGAACTAGCGGGAGGCAATGAGCAGTTCTTC,TRBJ2-1,.,TRBD2,14,TRBV19
CASSDRSGRGNYGYTF,TGTGCCAGCAGTGACAGATCCGGGAGGGGAAACTATGGCTACACCTTC,TRBJ1-2,.,.,16,TRBV6-4
CASSLKTSSEQFF,TGCGCCAGCAGCCTCAAGACTAGCAGTGAGCAGTTCTTC,TRBJ2-1,few,TRBD2,13,TRBV5-1
CASSYKTGAGNTIYF,TGCGCCAGCAGCTACAAAACAGGGGCTGGAAACACCATATATTTT,TRBJ1-3,.,TRBD1,15,TRBV4-3
CASSRLAGGIGELFF,TGTGCCAGCAGCAGACTAGCGGGAGGAATCGGGGAGCTGTTTTTT,TRBJ2-2,.,TRBD2,15,TRBV9
CASSHTSSRYNEQFF,TGTGCCAGCAGCCATACTAGCAGTAGGTACAATGAGCAGTTCTTC,TRBJ2-1,.,.,15,TRBV14
CASSVQTGTSGLPGELFF,TGTGCCAGCAGCGTCCAGACCGGGACTAGCGGGCTCCCCGGGGAGCTGTTTTTT,TRBJ2-2,.,TRBD2,18,TRBV9
CSVEERWQAHEQYF,TGCAGCGTTGAAGAGAGGTGGCAGGCCCACGAGCAGTACTTC,TRBJ2-7,.,.,14,TRBV29-1
CATARGGTSNPGELFF,TGCGCCACCGCGCGGGGCGGGACTAGCAATCCCGGGGAGCTGTTTTTT,TRBJ2-2,once,TRBD2,16,TRBV5-1
CASSLSGPGETQYF,TGTGCCAGCAGCTTATCGGGTCCCGGGGAGACCCAGTACTTC,TRBJ2-5,.,.,14,TRBV7-2
CASSRDGDTDTQYF,TGTGCCAGCAGCCGGGACGGTGACACAGATACGCAGTATTTT,TRBJ2-3,.,.,14,TRBV2
CATSRGTGSAASQPQHF,TGTGCCACCAGCAGAGGAACAGGCTCAGCGGCGAGCCAGCCCCAGCATTTT,TRBJ1-5,.,.,17,TRBV15
CASSRSRGEETQYF,TGTGCCAGCAGCAGATCCCGGGGAGAAGAGACCCAGTACTTC,TRBJ2-5,.,.,14,TRBV7-6
CASSLAGQVGEQYF,TGTGCCAGCAGCTTAGCGGGACAGGTGGGCGAGCAGTACTTC,TRBJ2-7,once,TRBD1,14,TRBV7-8
CASSVVSFSGELFF,TGTGCCAGCAGCGTCGTAAGTTTTTCCGGGGAGCTGTTTTTT,TRBJ2-2,.,.,14,TRBV9
CASSPQEYQPQHF,TGTGCCAGCTCACCTCAGGAATACCAGCCCCAGCATTTT,TRBJ1-5,.,.,13,TRBV18
CASGGVGGGTDTQYF,TGCGCCAGCGGAGGGGTGGGCGGGGGCACAGATACGCAGTATTTT,TRBJ2-3,.,.,15,TRBV5-1
CAISEFQGARPQETQYF,TGTGCCATCAGTGAGTTTCAGGGGGCGCGGCCCCAAGAGACCCAGTACTTC,TRBJ2-5,.,TRBD1,17,TRBV10-3
CASSEGQTSNQPQHF,TGTGCCAGCAGTGAAGGACAGACCAGCAATCAGCCCCAGCATTTT,TRBJ1-5,.,.,15,TRBV6-1
CASSSGQGGGYTF,TGTGCCAGCAGTTCGGGACAGGGGGGCGGCTACACCTTC,TRBJ1-2,.,TRBD1,13,TRBV28
CASSRPGGDEQYF,TGCGCCAGCAGCCGCCCAGGGGGGGACGAGCAGTACTTC,TRBJ2-7,.,.,13,TRBV5-1
CASRLAGGGTDTQYF,TGTGCCAGCAGACTAGCGGGGGGGGGCACAGATACGCAGTATTTT,TRBJ2-3,.,TRBD2,15,TRBV7-9
CASSLQGAYEQYF,TGTGCCAGCAGTTTACAGGGGGCATACGAGCAGTACTTC,TRBJ2-7,.,TRBD1,13,TRBV6-5
CASSIRGQGGEQYF,TGTGCCAGTAGTATTCGGGGACAGGGTGGCGAGCAGTACTTC,TRBJ2-7,.,TRBD1,14,TRBV19
CASSLRWDNQETQYF,TGTGCCAGCAGCCTACGGTGGGACAACCAAGAGACCCAGTACTTC,TRBJ2-5,.,.,15,TRBV6-5
CASSLRLGGELFF,TGTGCCAGCAGCCTCCGACTAGGCGGGGAGCTGTTTTTT,TRBJ2-2,.,.,13,TRBV7-3
CASGFGGHTDTQYF,TGTGCCAGCGGGTTCGGGGGGCACACAGATACGCAGTATTTT,TRBJ2-3,.,.,14,TRBV2
CASHGAYEQYF,TGTGCCAGCCATGGGGCGTACGAGCAGTACTTC,TRBJ2-7,.,.,11,TRBV6-5